The source of this T cell receptor (beta chain) is a study of long-term antiretroviral therapy in people with HIV. About the study: Specimens dating back about a decade before the 2015 immediate-ART recommendation are the oldest included.

The study, taken as a whole, reports: Collection of the blood took place between the mid-2000s and the late 2010s. The ART regimens in use then may have been less effective than current ones.

Per germline, CDR1 GTSNPN and CDR2 SVGIG (reference sequence). Trimming shortened V by 2 bases and J by 6 bases, and 4 bases separated the two germline ends. The length of the CDR3 is 11 residues. At the survey level, the v3.0 immunoSEQ assay was run. The repertoire was sequenced with immunoSEQ multiplex PCR; TCRdb's copy has only in-frame clones and lacks some. The repertoire has 35,000 or so clones, more than 75% of them found once; the top ten carry about 4.8%. As to this clone: Its antigen is not known.

This TCR was recovered from a woman aged 30 to 39 with HIV. Material: unsorted PBMCs, obtained roughly 2.8 years before starting antiretroviral therapy. The J gene is TRBJ1-4, the V gene TRBV30, with D unresolved. The CDR3 region is CAWSLDEKLFF. The CDR3 coding sequence is TGTGCCTGGAGTTTGGATGAAAAACTGTTTTTT.